This T cell receptor (beta chain) was profiled in a study of siplizumab effects on memory and regulatory T cells. Profiled with immunoSEQ multiplex PCR; TCRdb holds only in-frame clones, not every one. The sample contains 100,000 or so clones, around 90% of which appear only once. CDR1 is KGHSH, CDR2 LQKENI, per germline. The CDR3 runs 14 residues. Between the trimmed V and J ends, which lost 5 bases and 4 bases, there was a span of 9 bases. The V call is TRBV18, the J call TRBJ2-6; D not certain. This clonotype was obtained from a human donor in good health. The specimen was non-Treg CD4+ T cells sorted from blood. This chain's CDR3 is CASSATTGANVLTF. CDR3 nucleotides: TGTGCCAGCTCAGCAACAACCGGGGCCAACGTCCTGACTTTC.